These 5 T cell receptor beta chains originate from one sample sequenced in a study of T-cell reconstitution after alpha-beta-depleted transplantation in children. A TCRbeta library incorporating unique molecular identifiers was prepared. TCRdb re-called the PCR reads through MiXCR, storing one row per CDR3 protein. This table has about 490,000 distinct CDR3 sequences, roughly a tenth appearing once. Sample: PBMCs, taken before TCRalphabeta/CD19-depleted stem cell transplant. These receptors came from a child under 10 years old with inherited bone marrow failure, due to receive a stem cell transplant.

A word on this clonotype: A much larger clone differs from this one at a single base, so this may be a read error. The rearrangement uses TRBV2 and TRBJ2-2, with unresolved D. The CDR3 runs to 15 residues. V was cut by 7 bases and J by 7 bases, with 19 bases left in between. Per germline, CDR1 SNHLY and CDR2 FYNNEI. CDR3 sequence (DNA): TGTGCCAGCAAGAGAGGTCCTAAGGATGGCGGGGAGCTGTTTTTT. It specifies CASKRGPKDGGELFF.

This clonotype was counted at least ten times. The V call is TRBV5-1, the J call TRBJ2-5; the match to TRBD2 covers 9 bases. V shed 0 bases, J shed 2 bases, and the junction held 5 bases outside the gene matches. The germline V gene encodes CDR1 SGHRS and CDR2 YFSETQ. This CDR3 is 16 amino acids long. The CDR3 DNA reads TGCGCCAGCAGCTTGGTGGCTAGCGGGATACAAGAGACCCAGTACTTC. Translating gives CASSLVASGIQETQYF.

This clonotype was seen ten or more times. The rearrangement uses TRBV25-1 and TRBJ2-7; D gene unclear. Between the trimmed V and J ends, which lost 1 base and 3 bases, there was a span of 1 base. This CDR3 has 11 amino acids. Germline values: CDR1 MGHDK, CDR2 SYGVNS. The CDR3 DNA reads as TGTGCCAGCAGTGAATTCTACGAGCAGTACTTC. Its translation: CASSEFYEQYF.

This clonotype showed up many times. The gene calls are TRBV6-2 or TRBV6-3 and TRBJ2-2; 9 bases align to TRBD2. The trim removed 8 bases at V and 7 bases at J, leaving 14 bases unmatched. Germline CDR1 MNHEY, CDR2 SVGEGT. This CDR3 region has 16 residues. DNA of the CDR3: TGTGCCAGCGAGTTTAGCGGGAGCAGTTCAGGCGGGGAGCTGTTTTTT. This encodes CASEFSGSSSGGELFF.

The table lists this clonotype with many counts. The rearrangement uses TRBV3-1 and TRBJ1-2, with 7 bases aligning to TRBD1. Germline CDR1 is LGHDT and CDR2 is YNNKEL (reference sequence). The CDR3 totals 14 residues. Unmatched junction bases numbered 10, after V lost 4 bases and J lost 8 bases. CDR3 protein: CASSRTNRGGGYTF. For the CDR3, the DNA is TGTGCCAGCAGCCGTACAAACAGGGGTGGAGGCTACACCTTC.